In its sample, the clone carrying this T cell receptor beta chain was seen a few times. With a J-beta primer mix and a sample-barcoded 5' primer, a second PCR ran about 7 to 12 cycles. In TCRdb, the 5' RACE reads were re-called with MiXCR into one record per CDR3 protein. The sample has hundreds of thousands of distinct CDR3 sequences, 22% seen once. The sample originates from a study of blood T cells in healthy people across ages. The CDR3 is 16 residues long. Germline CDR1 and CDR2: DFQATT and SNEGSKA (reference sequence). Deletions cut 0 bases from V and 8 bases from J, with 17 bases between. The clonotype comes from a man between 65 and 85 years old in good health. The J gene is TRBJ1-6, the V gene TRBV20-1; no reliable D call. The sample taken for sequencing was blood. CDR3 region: CSARDERAGSYSPLHF. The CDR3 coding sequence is TGCAGTGCTAGAGATGAGCGGGCAGGAAGTTATTCACCCCTCCACTTT.